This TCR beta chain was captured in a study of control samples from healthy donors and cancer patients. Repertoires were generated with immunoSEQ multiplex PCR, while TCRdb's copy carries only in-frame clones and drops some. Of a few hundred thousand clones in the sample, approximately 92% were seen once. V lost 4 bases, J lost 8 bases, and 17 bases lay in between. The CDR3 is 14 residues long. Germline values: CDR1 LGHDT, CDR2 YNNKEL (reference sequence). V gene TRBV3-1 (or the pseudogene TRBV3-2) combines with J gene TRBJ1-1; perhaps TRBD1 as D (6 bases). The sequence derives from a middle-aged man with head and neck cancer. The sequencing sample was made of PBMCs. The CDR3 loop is CASSRGTFDGEAFF. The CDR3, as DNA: TGTGCCAGCAGCCGCGGGACATTCGACGGGGAAGCTTTCTTT.